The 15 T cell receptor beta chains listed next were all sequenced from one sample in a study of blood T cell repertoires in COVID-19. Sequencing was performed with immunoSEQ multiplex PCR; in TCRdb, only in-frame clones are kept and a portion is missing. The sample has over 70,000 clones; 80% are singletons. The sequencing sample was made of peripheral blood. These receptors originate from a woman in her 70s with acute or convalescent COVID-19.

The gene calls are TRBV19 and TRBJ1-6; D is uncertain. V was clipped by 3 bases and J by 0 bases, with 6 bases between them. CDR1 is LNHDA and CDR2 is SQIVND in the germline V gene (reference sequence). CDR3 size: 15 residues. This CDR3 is CASSITDSYNSPLHF. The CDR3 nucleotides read TGTGCCAGTAGTATTACAGACTCCTATAATTCACCCCTCCACTTT.

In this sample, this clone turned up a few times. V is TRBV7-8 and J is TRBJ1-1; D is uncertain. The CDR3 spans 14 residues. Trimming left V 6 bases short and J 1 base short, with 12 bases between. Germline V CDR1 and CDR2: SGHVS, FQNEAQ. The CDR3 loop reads CASSRLDTNTEAFF. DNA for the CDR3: TGTGCCAGCAGTCGCCTTGACACGAACACTGAAGCTTTCTTT.

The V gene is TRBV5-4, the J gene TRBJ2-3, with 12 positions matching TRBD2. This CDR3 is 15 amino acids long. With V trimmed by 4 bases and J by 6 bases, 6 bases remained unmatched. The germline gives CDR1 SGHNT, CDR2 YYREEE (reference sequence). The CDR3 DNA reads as TGTGCCAGCAGCACGGGACTAGCGGGTTCCGATACGCAGTATTTT. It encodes CASSTGLAGSDTQYF.

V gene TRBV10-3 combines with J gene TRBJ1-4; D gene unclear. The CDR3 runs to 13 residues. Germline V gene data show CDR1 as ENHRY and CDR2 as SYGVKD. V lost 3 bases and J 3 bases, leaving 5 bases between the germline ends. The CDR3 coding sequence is TGTGCCATCAGTGACAGGTCTAATGAAAAACTGTTTTTT. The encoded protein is CAISDRSNEKLFF.

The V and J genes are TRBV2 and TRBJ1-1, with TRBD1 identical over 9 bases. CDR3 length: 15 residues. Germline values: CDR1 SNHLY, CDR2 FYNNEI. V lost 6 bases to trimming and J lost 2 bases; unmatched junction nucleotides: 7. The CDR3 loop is CASSRAGQGNTEAFF. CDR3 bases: TGTGCCAGCAGCAGGGCGGGACAGGGTAACACTGAAGCTTTCTTT.

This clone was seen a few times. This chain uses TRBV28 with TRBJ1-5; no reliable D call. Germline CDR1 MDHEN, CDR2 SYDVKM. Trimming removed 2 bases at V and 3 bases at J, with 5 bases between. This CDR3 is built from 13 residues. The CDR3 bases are TGTGCCAGCAGTTTAGTCGTCAATCAGCCCCAGCATTTT. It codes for CASSLVVNQPQHF.

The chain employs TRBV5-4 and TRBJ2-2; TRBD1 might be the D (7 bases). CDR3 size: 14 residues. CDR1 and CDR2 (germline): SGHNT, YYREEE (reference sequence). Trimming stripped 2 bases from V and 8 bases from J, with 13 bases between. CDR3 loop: CASSFATGRGELFF. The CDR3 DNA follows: TGTGCCAGCAGCTTCGCGACAGGGAGGGGGGAGCTGTTTTTT. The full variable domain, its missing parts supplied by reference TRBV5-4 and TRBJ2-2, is ETGVTQSPTHLIKTRGQQVTLRCSSQSGHNTVSWYQQALGQGPQFIFQYYREEENGRGNFPPRFSGLQFPNYSSELNVNALELDDSALYLCASSFATGRGELFFGEGSRLTVL.

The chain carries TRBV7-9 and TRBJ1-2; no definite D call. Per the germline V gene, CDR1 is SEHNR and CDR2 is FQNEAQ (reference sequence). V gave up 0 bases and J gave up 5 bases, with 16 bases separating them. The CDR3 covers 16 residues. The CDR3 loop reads CASSLANQGLQYGYTF. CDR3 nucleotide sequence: TGTGCCAGCAGCTTAGCTAATCAAGGACTGCAATATGGCTACACCTTC.

Written as DNA, the CDR3 is TGCGCCAGCCGACCGCAGGCAACTAATGAAAAACTGTTTTTT. Translated: CASRPQATNEKLFF. The J gene is TRBJ1-4, the V gene TRBV5-1, with D unresolved. CDR1 and CDR2 from the germline V gene are SGHRS and YFSETQ. The CDR3 sequence is 14 residues long. V was trimmed by 7 bases and J by 0 bases, leaving 10 bases between them.

The CDR3 DNA sequence: TGTGCCAGTAGTATAGGTGGGACAGGCCTCTCCTACGAGCAGTACTTC. It yields the protein CASSIGGTGLSYEQYF. V and J are TRBV19 and TRBJ2-7; TRBD1 matches at 8 bases. CDR1 and CDR2 from the germline V gene are LNHDA and SQIVND (reference sequence). V lost 1 base to trimming and J lost 0 bases; unmatched junction nucleotides: 5. CDR3 length: 16 residues.

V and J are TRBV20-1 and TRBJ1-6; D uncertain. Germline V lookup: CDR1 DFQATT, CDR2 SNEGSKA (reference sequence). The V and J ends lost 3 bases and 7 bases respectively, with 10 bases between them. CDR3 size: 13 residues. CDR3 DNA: TGCAGTGCTAGTTTCGCCAGGAATTCACCCCTCCACTTT. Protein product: CSASFARNSPLHF.

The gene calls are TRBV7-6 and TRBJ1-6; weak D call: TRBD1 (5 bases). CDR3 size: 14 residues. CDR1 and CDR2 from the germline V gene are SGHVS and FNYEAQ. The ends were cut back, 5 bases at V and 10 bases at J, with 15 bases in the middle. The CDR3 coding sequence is TGTGCCAGCAGCCTTCGGGGGGGTCAGTCACCCCTCCACTTT. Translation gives CASSLRGGQSPLHF.

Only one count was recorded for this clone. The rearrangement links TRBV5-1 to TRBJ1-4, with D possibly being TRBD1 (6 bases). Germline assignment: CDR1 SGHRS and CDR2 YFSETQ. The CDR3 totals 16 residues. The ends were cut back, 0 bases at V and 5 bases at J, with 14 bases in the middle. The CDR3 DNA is TGCGCCAGCAGCTTGGCCCCACCAGGACAGAATGAAAAACTGTTTTTT. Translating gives CASSLAPPGQNEKLFF.

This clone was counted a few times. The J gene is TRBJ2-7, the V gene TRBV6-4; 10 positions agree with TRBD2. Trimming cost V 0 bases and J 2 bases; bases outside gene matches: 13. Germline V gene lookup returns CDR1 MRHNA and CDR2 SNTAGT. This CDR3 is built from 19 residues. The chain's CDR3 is CASSDSVLNPGTSAYEQYF. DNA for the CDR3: TGTGCCAGCAGTGACTCGGTGCTTAACCCCGGGACTAGCGCCTACGAGCAGTACTTC.

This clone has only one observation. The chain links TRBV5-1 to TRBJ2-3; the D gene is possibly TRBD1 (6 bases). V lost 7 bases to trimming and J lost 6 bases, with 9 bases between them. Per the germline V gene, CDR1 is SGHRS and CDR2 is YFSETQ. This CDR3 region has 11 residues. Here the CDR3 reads CASSQGDTQYF. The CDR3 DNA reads TGCGCCAGCTCCCAGGGGGATACGCAGTATTTT.